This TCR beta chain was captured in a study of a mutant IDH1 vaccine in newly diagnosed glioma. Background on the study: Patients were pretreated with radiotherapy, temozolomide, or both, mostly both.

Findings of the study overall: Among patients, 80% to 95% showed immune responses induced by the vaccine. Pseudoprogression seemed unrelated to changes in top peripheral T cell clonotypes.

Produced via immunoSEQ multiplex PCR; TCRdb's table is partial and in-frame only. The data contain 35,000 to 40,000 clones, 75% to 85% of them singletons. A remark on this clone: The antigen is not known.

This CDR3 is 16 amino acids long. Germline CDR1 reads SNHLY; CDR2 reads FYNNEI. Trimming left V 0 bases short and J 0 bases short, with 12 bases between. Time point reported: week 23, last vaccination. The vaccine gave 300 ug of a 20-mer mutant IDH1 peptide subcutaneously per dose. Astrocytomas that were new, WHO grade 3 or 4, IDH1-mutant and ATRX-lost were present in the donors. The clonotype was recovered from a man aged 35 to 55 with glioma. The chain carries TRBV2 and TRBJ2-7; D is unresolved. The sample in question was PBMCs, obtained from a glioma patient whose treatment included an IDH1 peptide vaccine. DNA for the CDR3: TGTGCCAGCAGTGAAGCGATCGCCGCGAGCTCCTACGAGCAGTACTTC. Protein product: CASSEAIAASSYEQYF.